These 16 T cell receptor beta chains were all obtained from the same sample, sequenced in a study of OX40 agonist ivuxolimab in advanced cancers. Sequencing was performed with immunoSEQ multiplex PCR; in TCRdb, only in-frame clones are kept and a portion is missing. Among over 75,000 clones listed, 90% to 95% were seen once. This material consisted of CD4+ or CD8+ T cells sorted from blood, taken in a trial of the OX40 agonist ivuxolimab. The receptors stem from an adult with an advanced solid tumor such as melanoma, head and neck, liver or kidney cancer.

The V call is TRBV4-1, the J call TRBJ1-1; D is uncertain. V gave up 3 bases and J gave up 5 bases, with 13 bases separating them. Per germline, CDR1 MGHRA and CDR2 YSYEKL. The CDR3 has 14 residues. The CDR3 nucleotides read TGCGCCAGCAGCCATCCTGGGAGGAAAACTGAAGCTTTCTTT. Its protein product is CASSHPGRKTEAFF.

The rearrangement links TRBV4-2 to TRBJ2-2, with 8 bases fitting TRBD2. Trimming cost V 2 bases and J 5 bases; bases outside gene matches: 10. Germline assignment: CDR1 LGHNA and CDR2 YNFKEQ. CDR3 length: 17 amino acids. CDR3 sequence: CASSQKGSGTSTGELFF. The CDR3 DNA follows: TGTGCCAGCAGCCAAAAGGGCTCTGGGACTAGTACCGGGGAGCTGTTTTTT.

This clone was recorded once. V gene TRBV12-5 combines with J gene TRBJ1-5; possible D gene TRBD1, 5 bases. V was trimmed by 6 bases and J by 7 bases, leaving 16 bases between them. Germline loops: CDR1 LGHNT, CDR2 FRNRAP. The CDR3 has 14 residues. The CDR3 coding sequence is TGTGCTAGTGGCCCTCCGGGACTCGGGCAGCCCCAGCATTTT. This sequence encodes CASGPPGLGQPQHF.

CDR3 loop: CAISGGLSGTYNEQFF. The CDR3 coding sequence is TGTGCCATCAGTGGGGGTCTGAGCGGAACCTACAATGAGCAGTTCTTC. The chain combines TRBV10-3 with TRBJ2-1; D may be TRBD2 (5 bases). CDR3 length: 16 amino acids. Deletions cut 4 bases from V and 2 bases from J, with 15 bases between. The germline V gene has CDR1 ENHRY and CDR2 SYGVKD.

The chain employs TRBV6-6 and TRBJ1-1; the D gene is possibly TRBD1 (5 bases). This CDR3 is built from 14 residues. With 0 bases removed from V and 4 bases from J, the gap between germline ends came to 9 bases. Germline V gene lookup returns CDR1 MNHNY and CDR2 SVGAGI (reference sequence). CDR3 protein: CASSYSSGSTEAFF. In DNA, the CDR3 is TGTGCCAGCAGTTACTCGTCAGGGAGCACTGAAGCTTTCTTT.

The V gene is TRBV6-5, the J gene TRBJ1-1; D call uncertain. Trimming took 10 bases from V and 1 from J, leaving 10 bases between them. This CDR3 has 12 residues. Germline V gives CDR1 MNHEY, CDR2 SVGAGI. Written as DNA, the CDR3 is TGTGCCACCGTCGACTGGAACACTGAAGCTTTCTTT. It encodes CATVDWNTEAFF.

This chain links TRBV7-6 with TRBJ2-7, with a tentative D call TRBD1 (6 bases). The V and J ends lost 5 bases and 4 bases respectively, with 12 bases between them. The V gene's germline CDR1 is SGHVS and CDR2 FNYEAQ. This CDR3 region has 13 residues. CDR3 DNA sequence: TGTGCCAGCAGCGCTGACAGGTTTTACGAGCAGTACTTC. Amino acid sequence: CASSADRFYEQYF. Filled out from reference TRBV7-6 and TRBJ2-7, the complete variable domain reads GAGVSQSPRYKVTKRGQDVALRCDPISGHVSLYWYRQALGQGPEFLTYFNYEAQQDKSGLPNDRFSAERPEGSISTLTIQRTEQRDSAMYRCASSADRFYEQYFGPGTRLTVT.

The V call is TRBV9, the J call TRBJ2-3; 14 bases agree with TRBD2. The V gene's germline CDR1 is SGDLS and CDR2 YYNGEE. This CDR3 spans 18 amino acids. The V and J ends lost 0 bases and 3 bases, in that order; junction bases with no gene match: 6. CDR3 in amino acids: CASSVGTSGGFRTDTQYF. In DNA, the CDR3 is TGTGCCAGCAGCGTAGGGACTAGCGGGGGGTTTCGGACAGATACGCAGTATTTT.

The chain links TRBV4-3 to TRBJ2-1, with 8 nucleotides matching TRBD2. Trimming took 4 bases from V and 0 from J; bases not matched to a gene: 11. From germline, CDR1 is LGHNA and CDR2 YSLEER. This CDR3 is built from 18 residues. The CDR3 DNA sequence: TGCGCCAGCAGCCGCCGAGCGGGGGCCATGAGCTCCTACAATGAGCAGTTCTTC. Translated, it gives CASSRRAGAMSSYNEQFF.

This clone has just one count. The rearrangement uses TRBV2 and TRBJ1-1, with D possibly being TRBD1 (5 bases). The CDR3 runs to 16 residues. Trimming took 8 bases from V and 7 from J, leaving 26 bases between them. Looked up from germline, CDR1 is SNHLY and CDR2 is FYNNEI. The CDR3 coding sequence is TGTGCCAGCTCTCTCTCCCCTCCAGGGTATATGGGTGAAGCTTTCTTT. Amino acids: CASSLSPPGYMGEAFF.

This rearrangement joins TRBV2 to TRBJ2-3; possible D gene TRBD2, 5 bases. Germline V gene data show CDR1 as SNHLY and CDR2 as FYNNEI. The CDR3 consists of 15 residues. Between the trimmed V and J ends, which lost 4 bases and 1 base, there was a span of 12 bases. CDR3 amino acids: CASSATRVGTDTQYF. In nucleotides, the CDR3 is TGTGCCAGCAGTGCCACTAGAGTCGGCACAGATACGCAGTATTTT. The complete variable domain, with remaining parts taken from reference TRBV2 and TRBJ2-3, reads EPEVTQTPSHQVTQMGQEVILRCVPISNHLYFYWYRQILGQKVEFLVSFYNNEISEKSEIFDDQFSVERPDGSNFTLKIRSTKLEDSAMYFCASSATRVGTDTQYFGPGTRLTVL.

V and J are TRBV11-2 and TRBJ2-2; 9 bases align to TRBD2. The CDR3 contains 20 residues. From germline, CDR1 is SGHAT and CDR2 FQNNGV. Trimming at V came to 0 bases and at J to 5 bases, leaving 16 bases not matched to a gene. The chain's CDR3 is CASSLERGSISGRHTGELFF. CDR3 in DNA: TGTGCCAGCAGCTTAGAGAGGGGGTCTATTAGCGGGAGACATACCGGGGAGCTGTTTTTT.

The CDR3 spells CASLSGAAYGYTF. CDR3 DNA: TGTGCCAGCCTCTCCGGGGCAGCGTATGGCTACACCTTC. V usage is TRBV28 and J usage is TRBJ1-2, with D perhaps matching TRBD1 (5 bases). The V gene lost 8 bases and the J gene lost 5 bases, with 15 bases spanning the gap. The V gene's germline CDR1 is MDHEN and CDR2 SYDVKM. The CDR3 is made up of 13 amino acids.

This sequence joins TRBV27 and TRBJ1-6; no reliable D call. The germline CDR1 and CDR2 sequences are MNHEY and SMNVEV (reference sequence). Trimming shortened V by 6 bases and J by 0 bases, and 9 bases separated the two germline ends. The CDR3 loop spans 15 amino acids. The CDR3: CASRGGSSYNSPLHF. The CDR3 nucleotides are TGTGCCAGCAGAGGCGGGAGCTCCTATAATTCACCCCTCCACTTT.

This clone was detected only once. The chain recombines TRBV28 with TRBJ1-6; D is uncertain. Looked up from germline, CDR1 is MDHEN and CDR2 is SYDVKM. Trimming shortened V by 2 bases and J by 9 bases, and 11 bases separated the two germline ends. The CDR3 runs to 14 residues. The CDR3 DNA reads as TGTGCCAGCAGTTTAAGGGCGGTTAGTTCACCCCTCCACTTT. It encodes CASSLRAVSSPLHF. Together with reference TRBV28 and TRBJ1-6, the CDR3 gives the full variable domain: DVKVTQSSRYLVKRTGEKVFLECVQDMDHENMFWYRQDPGLGLRLIYFSYDVKMKEKGDIPEGYSVSREKKERFSLILESASTNQTSMYLCASSLRAVSSPLHFGNGTRLTVT.

This rearrangement joins TRBV6-5 to TRBJ2-7; 12 nucleotides match TRBD1. CDR3 length equals 14 residues. With V trimmed by 2 bases and J by 8 bases, 4 bases remained unmatched. Germline V gene data show CDR1 as MNHEY and CDR2 as SVGAGI. CDR3 in DNA: TGTGCCAGCAGTTACAGCGGGACAGGGGGCAAGCAGTACTTC. Its protein is CASSYSGTGGKQYF.